This T cell receptor (beta chain) was documented in a study of radiotherapy plus CTLA-4 blockade in lung cancer. Study context: Objective responses were documented in over 15% of patients, with disease control in roughly 33%. General study findings and limits: Some TCR clones had been derived from tumors. These clones expanded in peripheral blood after radiotherapy plus ipilimumab.

The sample holds a few counts of this clone. Its antigen is not identified. This CDR3 has 14 residues. The trim removed 1 base at V and 7 bases at J, leaving 7 bases unmatched. In germline, CDR1 is SGDLS, CDR2 YYNGEE. Ipilimumab CTLA-4 blockade and focal radiation were given to patients with chemo-refractory metastatic non-small-cell lung cancer. TCRdb keeps only in-frame clones here, not all; method: immunoSEQ multiplex PCR. Here the sample spans around 45,000 clones, about 70% being singletons. The sequencing here drew on peripheral blood, taken from a patient treated with radiotherapy plus ipilimumab. The TCR was taken from a human donor with non-small cell lung cancer who had a partial response to radiotherapy plus ipilimumab. The chain is built from TRBV9 and TRBJ2-7; TRBD1 matches 8 bases. CDR3 coding DNA: TGTGCCAGCAGCGTAACAGGACAGGGATCGGAGCAGTACTTC. Its protein product is CASSVTGQGSEQYF.